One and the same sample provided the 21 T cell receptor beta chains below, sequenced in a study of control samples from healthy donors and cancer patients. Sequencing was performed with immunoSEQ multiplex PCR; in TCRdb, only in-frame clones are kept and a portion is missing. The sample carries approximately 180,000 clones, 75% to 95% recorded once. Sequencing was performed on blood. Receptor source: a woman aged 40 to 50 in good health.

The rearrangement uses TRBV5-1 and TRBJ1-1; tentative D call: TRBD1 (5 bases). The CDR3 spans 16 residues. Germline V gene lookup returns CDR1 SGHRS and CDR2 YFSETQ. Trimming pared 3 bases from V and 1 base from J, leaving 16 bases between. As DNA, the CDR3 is TGCGCCAGCAGCTCTTTGTCCGCGACAGCGAACACTGAAGCTTTCTTT. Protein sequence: CASSSLSATANTEAFF.

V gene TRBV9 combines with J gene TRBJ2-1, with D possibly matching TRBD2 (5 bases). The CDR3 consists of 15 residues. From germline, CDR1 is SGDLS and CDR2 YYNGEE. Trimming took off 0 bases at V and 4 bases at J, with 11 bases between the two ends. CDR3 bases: TGTGCCAGCAGCGTAGATTTGCGACTATACAATGAGCAGTTCTTC. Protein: CASSVDLRLYNEQFF.

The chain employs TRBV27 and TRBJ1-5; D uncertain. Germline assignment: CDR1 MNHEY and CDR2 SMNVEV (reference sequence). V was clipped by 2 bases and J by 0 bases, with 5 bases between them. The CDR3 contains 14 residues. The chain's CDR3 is CASSLALSNQPQHF. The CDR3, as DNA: TGTGCCAGCAGTTTAGCCCTTAGCAATCAGCCCCAGCATTTT.

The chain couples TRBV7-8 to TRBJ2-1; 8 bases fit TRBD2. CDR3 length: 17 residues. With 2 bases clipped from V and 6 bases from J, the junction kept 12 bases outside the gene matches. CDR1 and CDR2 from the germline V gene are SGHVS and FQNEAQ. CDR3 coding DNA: TGTGCCAGCAGCTTATTCCCTTACGGGGGGGCCCTCAATGAGCAGTTCTTC. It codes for CASSLFPYGGALNEQFF.

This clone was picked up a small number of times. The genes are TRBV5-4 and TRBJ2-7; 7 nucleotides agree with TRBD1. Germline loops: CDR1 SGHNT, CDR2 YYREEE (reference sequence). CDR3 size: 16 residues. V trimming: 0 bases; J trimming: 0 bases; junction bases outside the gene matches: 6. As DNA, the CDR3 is TGTGCCAGCAGCTTGGCCGTGGGACAGATCTCCTACGAGCAGTACTTC. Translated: CASSLAVGQISYEQYF.

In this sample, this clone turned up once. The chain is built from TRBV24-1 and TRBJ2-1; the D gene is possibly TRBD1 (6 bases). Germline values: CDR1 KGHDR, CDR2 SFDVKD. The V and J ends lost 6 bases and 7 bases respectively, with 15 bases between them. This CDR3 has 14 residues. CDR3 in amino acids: CATSLGGGDNEQFF. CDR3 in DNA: TGTGCCACCAGTCTCGGTGGGGGCGATAATGAGCAGTTCTTC.

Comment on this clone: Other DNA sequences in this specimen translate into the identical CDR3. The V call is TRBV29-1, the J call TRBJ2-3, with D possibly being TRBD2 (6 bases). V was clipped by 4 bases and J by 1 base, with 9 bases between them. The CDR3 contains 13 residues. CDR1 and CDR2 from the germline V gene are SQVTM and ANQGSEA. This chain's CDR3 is CSVVRGGTDTQYF. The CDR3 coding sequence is TGCAGCGTTGTGCGCGGGGGCACAGATACGCAGTATTTT.

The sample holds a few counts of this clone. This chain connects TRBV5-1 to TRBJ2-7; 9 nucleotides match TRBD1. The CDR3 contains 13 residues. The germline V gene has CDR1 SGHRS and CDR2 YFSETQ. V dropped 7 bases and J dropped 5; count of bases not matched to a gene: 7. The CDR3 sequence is CASGTGSLNEQYF. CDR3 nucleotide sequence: TGCGCCAGCGGGACAGGGTCTCTCAACGAGCAGTACTTC.

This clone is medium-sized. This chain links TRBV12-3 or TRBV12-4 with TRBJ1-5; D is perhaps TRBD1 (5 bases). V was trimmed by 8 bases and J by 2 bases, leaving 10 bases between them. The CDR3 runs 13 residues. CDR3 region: CASCRGGNQPQHF. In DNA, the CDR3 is TGTGCCAGCTGTCGAGGGGGCAATCAGCCCCAGCATTTT.

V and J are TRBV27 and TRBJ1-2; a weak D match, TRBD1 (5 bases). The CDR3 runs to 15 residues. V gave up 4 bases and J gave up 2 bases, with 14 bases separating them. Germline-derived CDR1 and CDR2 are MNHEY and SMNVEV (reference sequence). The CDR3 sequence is CASSSSAGTNYGYTF. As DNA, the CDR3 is TGTGCCAGCAGTTCATCCGCAGGGACGAACTATGGCTACACCTTC.

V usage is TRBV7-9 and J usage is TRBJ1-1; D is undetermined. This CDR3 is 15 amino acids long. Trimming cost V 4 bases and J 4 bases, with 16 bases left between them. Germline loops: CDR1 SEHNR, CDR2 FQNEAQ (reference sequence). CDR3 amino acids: CASSSRTGVATEAFF. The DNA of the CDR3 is TGTGCCAGCAGCTCAAGGACTGGGGTAGCCACTGAAGCTTTCTTT. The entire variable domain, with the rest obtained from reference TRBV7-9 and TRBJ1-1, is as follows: DTGVSQNPRHKITKRGQNVTFRCDPISEHNRLYWYRQTLGQGPEFLTYFQNEAQLEKSRLLSDRFSAERPKGSFSTLEIQRTEQGDSAMYLCASSSRTGVATEAFFGQGTRLTVV.

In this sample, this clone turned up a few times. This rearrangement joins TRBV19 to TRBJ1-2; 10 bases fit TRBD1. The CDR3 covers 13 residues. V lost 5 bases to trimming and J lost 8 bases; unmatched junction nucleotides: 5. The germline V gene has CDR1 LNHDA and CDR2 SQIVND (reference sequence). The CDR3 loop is CASSPQTGGGYTF. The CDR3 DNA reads TGTGCCAGTAGTCCTCAGACAGGGGGCGGCTACACCTTC.

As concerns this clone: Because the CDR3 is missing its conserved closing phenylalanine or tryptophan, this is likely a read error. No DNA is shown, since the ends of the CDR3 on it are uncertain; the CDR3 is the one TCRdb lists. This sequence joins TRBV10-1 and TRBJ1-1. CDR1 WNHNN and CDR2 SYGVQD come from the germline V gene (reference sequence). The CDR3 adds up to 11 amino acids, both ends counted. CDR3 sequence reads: CGPPRTSSLDI.

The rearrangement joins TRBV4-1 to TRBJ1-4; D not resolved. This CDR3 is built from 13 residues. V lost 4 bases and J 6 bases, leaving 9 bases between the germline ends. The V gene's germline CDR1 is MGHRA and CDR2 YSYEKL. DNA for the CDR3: TGCGCCAGCAGCCCAGACATGGATGAAAAACTGTTTTTT. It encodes CASSPDMDEKLFF.

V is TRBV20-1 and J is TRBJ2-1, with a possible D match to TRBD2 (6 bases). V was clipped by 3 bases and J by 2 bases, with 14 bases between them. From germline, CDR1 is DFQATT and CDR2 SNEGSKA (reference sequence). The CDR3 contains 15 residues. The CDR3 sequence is CSASRGTLTYNEQFF. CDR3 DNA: TGCAGTGCTAGTCGGGGGACCCTTACCTACAATGAGCAGTTCTTC.

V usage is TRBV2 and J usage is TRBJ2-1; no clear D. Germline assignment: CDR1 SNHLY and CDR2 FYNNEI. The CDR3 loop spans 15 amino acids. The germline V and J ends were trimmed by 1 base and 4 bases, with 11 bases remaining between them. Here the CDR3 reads CASSEDTPLYNEQFF. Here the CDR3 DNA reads TGTGCCAGCAGTGAAGACACCCCCCTTTACAATGAGCAGTTCTTC.

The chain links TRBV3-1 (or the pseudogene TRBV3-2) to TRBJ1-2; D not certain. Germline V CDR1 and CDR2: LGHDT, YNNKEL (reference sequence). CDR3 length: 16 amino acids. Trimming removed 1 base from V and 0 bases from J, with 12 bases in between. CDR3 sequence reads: CASSQGRFYPNYGYTF. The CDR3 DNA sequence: TGTGCCAGCAGCCAAGGTCGTTTCTATCCTAACTATGGCTACACCTTC.

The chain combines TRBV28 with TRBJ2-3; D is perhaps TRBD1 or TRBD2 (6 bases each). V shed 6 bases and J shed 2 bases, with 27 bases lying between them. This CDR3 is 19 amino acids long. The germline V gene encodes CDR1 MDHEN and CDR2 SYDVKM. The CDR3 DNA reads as TGTGCCAGCAGCCGGCGCGCGGACAGTTCGGGGGTCAACACAGATACGCAGTATTTT. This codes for CASSRRADSSGVNTDTQYF.

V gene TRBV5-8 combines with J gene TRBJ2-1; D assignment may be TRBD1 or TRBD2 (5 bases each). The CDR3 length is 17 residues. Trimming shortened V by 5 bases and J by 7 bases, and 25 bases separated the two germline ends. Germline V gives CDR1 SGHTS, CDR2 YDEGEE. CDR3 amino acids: CASSRIFAARGANEQFF. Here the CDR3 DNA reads TGTGCCAGCAGTAGGATTTTTGCGGCCCGGGGCGCGAATGAGCAGTTCTTC.

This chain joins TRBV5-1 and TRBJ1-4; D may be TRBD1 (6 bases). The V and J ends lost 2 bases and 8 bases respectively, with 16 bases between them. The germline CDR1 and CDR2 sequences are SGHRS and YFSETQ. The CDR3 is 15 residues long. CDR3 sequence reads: CASSLERGYGEKLFF. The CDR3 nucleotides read TGCGCCAGCAGCTTAGAAAGGGGGTACGGGGAAAAACTGTTTTTT. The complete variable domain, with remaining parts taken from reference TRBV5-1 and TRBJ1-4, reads KAGVTQTPRYLIKTRGQQVTLSCSPISGHRSVSWYQQTPGQGLQFLFEYFSETQRNKGNFPGRFSGRQFSNSRSEMNVSTLELGDSALYLCASSLERGYGEKLFFGSGTQLSVL.

The CDR3 reads CASSSEGQGVETQYF. DNA of the CDR3: TGTGCCAGCAGCTCAGAAGGACAGGGGGTTGAGACCCAGTACTTC. The rearrangement uses TRBV11-2 and TRBJ2-5, with 10 bases aligning to TRBD1. The germline V gene has CDR1 SGHAT and CDR2 FQNNGV. V dropped 4 bases and J dropped 5; count of bases not matched to a gene: 7. The length of the CDR3 is 15 residues.